The 27 T cell receptor beta chains reported below all come from one sample, sequenced in a study of T cell changes during pregnancy in multiple sclerosis. TCRdb's table, derived via immunoSEQ multiplex PCR, lists solely in-frame clones and lacks some. The sample holds more than 90,000 clones, approximately 92% seen once. Material: peripheral blood, obtained in the first trimester of pregnancy. The receptor source for this set is a female donor with multiple sclerosis, enrolled in a pregnancy study.

This rearrangement joins TRBV5-6 to TRBJ2-3; D unclear. V lost 2 bases to trimming and J lost 1 base, with 11 bases between them. This CDR3 spans 15 amino acids. Germline-derived CDR1 and CDR2 are SGHDT and YYEEEE. The CDR3 here is CASSFKAVGTDTQYF. In nucleotides, the CDR3 is TGTGCCAGCAGCTTTAAGGCGGTGGGCACAGATACGCAGTATTTT.

The chain links TRBV27 to TRBJ2-3; D is unresolved. This CDR3 spans 16 amino acids. Germline CDR1 is MNHEY and CDR2 is SMNVEV (reference sequence). Trimming shortened V by 0 bases and J by 1 base, and 11 bases separated the two germline ends. This CDR3 is CASSLSSWARTDTQYF. The CDR3 bases are TGTGCCAGCAGTTTATCGAGCTGGGCTCGCACAGATACGCAGTATTTT.

This clone was counted once. The genes are TRBV27 and TRBJ1-1; D is uncertain. CDR1 and CDR2 (germline): MNHEY, SMNVEV (reference sequence). The CDR3 runs 16 residues. The V and J ends lost 6 bases and 1 base respectively, with 18 bases between them. CDR3 sequence (DNA): TGTGCCAGCAGCGAGTCCTATTCTCGGAGGAACACTGAAGCTTTCTTT. It translates to CASSESYSRRNTEAFF.

This clone appeared once. The rearrangement joins TRBV9 to TRBJ2-7; perhaps TRBD2 as D (6 bases). The V and J ends lost 0 bases and 2 bases respectively, with 15 bases between them. Germline loops: CDR1 SGDLS, CDR2 YYNGEE. The CDR3 has 16 residues. CDR3 region: CASSVAPLGGTYEQYF. In DNA, the CDR3 is TGTGCCAGCAGCGTAGCCCCCTTGGGCGGGACCTACGAGCAGTACTTC.

J is TRBJ2-1 and V is TRBV30, with TRBD2 matching over 8 bases. V shed 3 bases, J shed 9 bases, and the junction held 10 bases outside the gene matches. Germline CDR1 is GTSNPN and CDR2 is SVGIG (reference sequence). The CDR3 runs 14 residues. Written as DNA, the CDR3 is TGTGCCTGGAGACGGTTGCGGGAGGCCGTTGAGCAGTTCTTC. Translated, it gives CAWRRLREAVEQFF. Looking up the rest from reference TRBV30 and TRBJ2-1 gives the full variable domain: SQTIHQWPATLVQPVGSPLSLECTVEGTSNPNLYWYRQAAGRGLQLLFYSVGIGQISSEVPQNLSASRPQDRQFILSSKKLLLSDSGFYLCAWRRLREAVEQFFGPGTRLTVL.

V usage is TRBV19 and J usage is TRBJ1-5; TRBD1 might be the D (5 bases). This CDR3 comprises 15 residues. V lost 4 bases and J 1 base, leaving 11 bases between the germline ends. CDR1 is LNHDA and CDR2 is SQIVND in the germline V gene (reference sequence). The CDR3 coding sequence is TGTGCCAGTAGTACCACAGGTACAAGCAATCAGCCCCAGCATTTT. It codes for CASSTTGTSNQPQHF.

This sequence joins TRBV6-4 and TRBJ2-3, with 7 nucleotides matching TRBD2. This CDR3 contains 15 residues. Trimming cost V 6 bases and J 1 base; bases outside gene matches: 7. In germline, CDR1 is MRHNA, CDR2 SNTAGT. This chain's CDR3 is CASSVTGGGTDTQYF. CDR3 DNA: TGTGCCAGCAGCGTAACGGGAGGAGGCACAGATACGCAGTATTTT.

V is TRBV5-1 and J is TRBJ2-1; 14 positions match TRBD2. Germline V gene data show CDR1 as SGHRS and CDR2 as YFSETQ. With V trimmed by 4 bases and J by 4 bases, 10 bases remained unmatched. There are 18 residues in the CDR3. The CDR3 loop reads CASSLGLAGVGLYNEQFF. The CDR3 DNA is TGCGCCAGCAGCCTGGGACTAGCGGGAGTTGGTTTGTACAATGAGCAGTTCTTC.

This clone was picked up one time. The V call is TRBV7-8, the J call TRBJ1-1, with D maybe TRBD1 (5 bases). Germline-derived CDR1 and CDR2 are SGHVS and FQNEAQ. The V gene lost 5 bases and the J gene lost 11 bases, with 12 bases spanning the gap. The CDR3 is made up of 11 amino acids. This chain's CDR3 is CASSGASRAFF. CDR3 coding DNA: TGTGCCAGCAGCGGGGCGTCTAGGGCTTTCTTT.

This clone was seen just once. The rearrangement uses TRBV6-5 and TRBJ2-1; D unresolved. V lost 2 bases to trimming and J lost 9 bases, with 5 bases between them. CDR1 and CDR2 (germline): MNHEY, SVGAGI. The CDR3 extends over 11 amino acids. The CDR3 nucleotides are TGTGCCAGCAGTTACGTCGGTGAGCAGTTCTTC. This gives the protein CASSYVGEQFF.

The chain employs TRBV28 and TRBJ2-2; D not resolved. The CDR3 has 13 amino acids. The germline V gene has CDR1 MDHEN and CDR2 SYDVKM. V was cut by 6 bases and J by 1 base, with 6 bases left in between. The CDR3 DNA reads as TGTGCCAGCAGCCCACAGAACACCGGGGAGCTGTTTTTT. This gives the protein CASSPQNTGELFF. The complete variable domain, with remaining parts taken from reference TRBV28 and TRBJ2-2, reads DVKVTQSSRYLVKRTGEKVFLECVQDMDHENMFWYRQDPGLGLRLIYFSYDVKMKEKGDIPEGYSVSREKKERFSLILESASTNQTSMYLCASSPQNTGELFFGEGSRLTVL.

This clone was seen once. This sequence joins TRBV5-6 and TRBJ1-5, with no clear D. This CDR3 contains 15 residues. CDR1 and CDR2 from the germline V gene are SGHDT and YYEEEE. V gave up 0 bases and J gave up 1 base, with 8 bases separating them. The CDR3 sequence: CASSLAGRSNQPQHF. As DNA, the CDR3 is TGTGCCAGCAGCTTGGCAGGCAGAAGCAATCAGCCCCAGCATTTT. The whole variable domain, filled in from reference TRBV5-6 and TRBJ1-5, reads DAGVTQSPTHLIKTRGQQVTLRCSPKSGHDTVSWYQQALGQGPQFIFQYYEEEERQRGNFPDRFSGHQFPNYSSELNVNALLLGDSALYLCASSLAGRSNQPQHFGDGTRLSIL.

This chain connects TRBV13 to TRBJ2-3; D call uncertain. Germline lookup yields CDR1 PRHDT and CDR2 FYEKMQ (reference sequence). This CDR3 comprises 13 residues. The V and J ends lost 2 bases and 6 bases respectively, with 9 bases between them. In nucleotides, the CDR3 is TGTGCCAGCAGCTTACGAGAGGCGGATACGCAGTATTTT. Translating gives CASSLREADTQYF.

J is TRBJ1-2 and V is TRBV4-3, with 7 bases matching TRBD1. Germline V gene sequence: CDR1 LGHNA, CDR2 YSLEER. V lost 1 base to trimming and J lost 0 bases; unmatched junction nucleotides: 5. This CDR3 is 16 amino acids long. CDR3: CASSQATGVTNYGYTF. For the CDR3, the DNA is TGCGCCAGCAGCCAAGCTACAGGGGTTACTAACTATGGCTACACCTTC.

V and J are TRBV5-6 and TRBJ2-7; TRBD1 is a possible D gene (6 bases). Germline CDR1 reads SGHDT; CDR2 reads YYEEEE. Deletions cut 2 bases from V and 3 bases from J, with 9 bases between. The CDR3 length is 13 residues. CDR3 in DNA: TGTGCCAGCAGCTTAGGGACAATCTACGAGCAGTACTTC. It is translated as CASSLGTIYEQYF.

CDR3 sequence (DNA): TGTGCCAGTTCCCCGGACATCCTACTAAGGGAGCAGTACTTC. Amino acids: CASSPDILLREQYF. The chain carries TRBV19 and TRBJ2-7; D is possibly TRBD1 (5 bases). V gave up 8 bases and J gave up 7 bases, with 21 bases separating them. The CDR3 has 14 residues. Per germline, CDR1 LNHDA and CDR2 SQIVND (reference sequence). Full variable domain (remainder filled in from reference TRBV19 and TRBJ2-7): DGGITQSPKYLFRKEGQNVTLSCEQNLNHDAMYWYRQDPGQGLRLIYYSQIVNDFQKGDIAEGYSVSREKKESFPLTVTSAQKNPTAFYLCASSPDILLREQYFGPGTRLTVT.

The chain carries TRBV30 and TRBJ1-5, with D maybe TRBD1 (5 bases). Between the trimmed V and J ends, which lost 2 bases and 0 bases, there was a span of 23 bases. This CDR3 comprises 19 residues. Germline V gene sequence: CDR1 GTSNPN, CDR2 SVGIG (reference sequence). The CDR3 protein is CAWSFTMAAGGDSNQPQHF. The CDR3 region has the DNA TGTGCCTGGAGTTTTACAATGGCCGCCGGGGGGGATAGCAATCAGCCCCAGCATTTT.

J is TRBJ2-7 and V is TRBV27; tentative D call: TRBD2 (7 bases). The ends were cut back, 7 bases at V and 2 bases at J, with 15 bases in the middle. The germline V gene has CDR1 MNHEY and CDR2 SMNVEV (reference sequence). This CDR3 has 14 amino acids. As DNA, the CDR3 is TGTGCCAGCAAACTTCAGGGGAGGGCCTACGAGCAGTACTTC. This translates into CASKLQGRAYEQYF.

V and J are TRBV11-2 and TRBJ2-1, with 10 bases that match TRBD2. Germline V lookup: CDR1 SGHAT, CDR2 FQNNGV. The CDR3 is 16 amino acids. J was trimmed by 3 bases and V by 3 bases; bases with no gene match: 5. The DNA of the CDR3 is TGTGCCAGCAGCTTTACAGCGGGAGGGCTCTACAATGAGCAGTTCTTC. The encoded protein is CASSFTAGGLYNEQFF.

The genes are TRBV29-1 and TRBJ2-7; D is perhaps TRBD1 (6 bases). CDR3 size: 12 residues. The germline gives CDR1 SQVTM, CDR2 ANQGSEA. V dropped 6 bases and J dropped 2 bases, with 11 bases sitting between them. CDR3 DNA sequence: TGCAGCGTCCGAACAGGGCCCTACGAGCAGTACTTC. It specifies CSVRTGPYEQYF.

This chain uses TRBV19 with TRBJ2-7; maybe TRBD2 (6 bases). Trimming took 3 bases from V and 1 from J, leaving 10 bases between them. The CDR3 contains 14 residues. In germline, CDR1 is LNHDA, CDR2 SQIVND (reference sequence). CDR3 in amino acids: CASSIGGKSYEQYF. CDR3 sequence (DNA): TGTGCCAGTAGTATCGGGGGTAAGTCCTACGAGCAGTACTTC.

The chain joins TRBV7-8 to TRBJ1-5, with a weak D call TRBD1 (5 bases). Trimming took 1 base from V and 0 from J, leaving 16 bases between them. CDR1 and CDR2 (germline): SGHVS, FQNEAQ. This CDR3 region has 18 residues. CDR3: CASSLDGGSFYSNQPQHF. DNA of the CDR3: TGTGCCAGCAGCTTAGACGGGGGGTCATTTTATAGCAATCAGCCCCAGCATTTT.

The chain recombines TRBV28 with TRBJ2-1, with a tentative D call TRBD2 (5 bases). Germline V lookup: CDR1 MDHEN, CDR2 SYDVKM. The V gene lost 8 bases and the J gene lost 8 bases, with 16 bases spanning the gap. The CDR3 totals 13 residues. The CDR3 coding sequence is TGTGCCAGCGGCCGGGCCCCCGGGGATGAGCAGTTCTTC. It is translated as CASGRAPGDEQFF.

The chain recombines TRBV27 with TRBJ2-7; D might be TRBD1 (6 bases). The CDR3 totals 14 residues. Germline-derived CDR1 and CDR2 are MNHEY and SMNVEV (reference sequence). The V end lost 3 bases, the J end lost 1 base, and 10 bases lay between the germline ends. This CDR3 reads CASSFSTGSYEQYF. The CDR3 region has the DNA TGTGCCAGCAGTTTCTCAACAGGGTCCTACGAGCAGTACTTC.

The chain recombines TRBV28 with TRBJ2-4; 8 bases fit TRBD1. The CDR3 covers 17 residues. Germline V gene sequence: CDR1 MDHEN, CDR2 SYDVKM. V shed 6 bases and J 3 bases; nucleotides not matched to a gene: 13. In nucleotides, the CDR3 is TGTGCCAGCAGCGGACAGGGCAGGAATTCCGTCAAAAACATTCAGTACTTC. Encoded protein: CASSGQGRNSVKNIQYF.

This chain links TRBV6-6 with TRBJ2-7, with 8 nucleotides matching TRBD2. Trimming at V came to 8 bases and at J to 2 bases, leaving 11 bases not matched to a gene. The CDR3 consists of 15 residues. Germline V gene sequence: CDR1 MNHNY, CDR2 SVGAGI (reference sequence). The CDR3 nucleotides are TGTGCCAGCTCCCAAATAGCGGGGCGCGCCTACGAGCAGTACTTC. Residues: CASSQIAGRAYEQYF.

J is TRBJ2-1 and V is TRBV15; no clear D gene. Between the trimmed V and J ends, which lost 1 base and 4 bases, there was a span of 11 bases. The V gene's germline CDR1 is LNHNV and CDR2 YYDKDF (reference sequence). The CDR3 has 15 residues. The DNA for the CDR3 is TGTGCCACCAGCAGAGGGGCAGAACTTTACAATGAGCAGTTCTTC. It is translated as CATSRGAELYNEQFF.